The count of the clone carrying this T cell receptor beta chain is one. This sample was included in a study of cytotoxic CD8 clonotypes in ibrutinib-treated CLL. Across the study: The taking of response samples occurred after a median around 11 months of treatment, with a range of 6 to 36.

Produced via immunoSEQ multiplex PCR; TCRdb's table is partial and in-frame only. The data show approximately 84,000 clones, with roughly 84% seen just once and roughly 5% held by the top ten. CDR3 length: 14 amino acids. From germline, CDR1 is SQVTM and CDR2 ANQGSEA. V shed 8 bases and J shed 4 bases, with 20 bases lying between them. The material was PBMCs, obtained before ibrutinib treatment. The TCR was taken from a human donor with chronic lymphocytic leukemia. V and J are TRBV29-1 and TRBJ1-2; TRBD1 is a possible D gene (6 bases). CDR3: CSSRDNQKVYGYTF. The CDR3 DNA reads as TGCAGCTCACGGGACAACCAGAAAGTCTATGGCTACACCTTC.